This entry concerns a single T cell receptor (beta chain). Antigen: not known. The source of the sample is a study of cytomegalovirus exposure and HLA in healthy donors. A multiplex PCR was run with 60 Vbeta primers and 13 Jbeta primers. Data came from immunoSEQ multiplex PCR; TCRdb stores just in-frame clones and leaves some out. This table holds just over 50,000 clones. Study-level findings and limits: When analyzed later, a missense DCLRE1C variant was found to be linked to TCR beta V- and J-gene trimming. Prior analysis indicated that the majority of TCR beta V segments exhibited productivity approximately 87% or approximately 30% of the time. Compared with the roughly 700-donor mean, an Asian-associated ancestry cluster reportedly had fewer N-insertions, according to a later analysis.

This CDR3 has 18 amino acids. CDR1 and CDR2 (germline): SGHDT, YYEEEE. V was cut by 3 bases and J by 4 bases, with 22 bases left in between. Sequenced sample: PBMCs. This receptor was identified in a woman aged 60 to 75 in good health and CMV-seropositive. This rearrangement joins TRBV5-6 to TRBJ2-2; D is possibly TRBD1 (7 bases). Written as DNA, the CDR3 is TGTGCCAGCAGCTCCGAGGAGGGGGCGAAACGAGGCACCGGGGAGCTGTTTTTT. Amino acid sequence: CASSSEEGAKRGTGELFF.